A single sample gave rise to the 13 T cell receptor beta chains below, sequenced in a study of control samples from healthy donors and cancer patients. Assay used: immunoSEQ multiplex PCR; TCRdb lists only in-frame clones, some missing. The table includes roughly 92,000 clones, approximately 90% detected once. The sequenced sample was blood. The receptors originated from a woman aged 50 to 65 in good health.

CDR3 in amino acids: CASSFGVTDTQYF. The CDR3 DNA is TGTGCCAGCAGCTTCGGTGTGACAGATACGCAGTATTTT. The genes are TRBV13 and TRBJ2-3; D not certain. The germline gives CDR1 PRHDT, CDR2 FYEKMQ (reference sequence). There are 13 residues in the CDR3. Trimming removed 3 bases at V and 3 bases at J, with 7 bases between.

This rearrangement joins TRBV19 to TRBJ1-5, with a weak D call TRBD1 (6 bases). Germline V lookup: CDR1 LNHDA, CDR2 SQIVND (reference sequence). Trimming took 6 bases from V and 2 from J, leaving 14 bases between them. The CDR3 covers 15 residues. The CDR3: CASRKQGSGNQPQHF. The CDR3, as DNA: TGTGCCAGTAGGAAACAGGGAAGCGGCAATCAGCCCCAGCATTTT.

This clone was seen only a few times. CDR3 in amino acids: CASSFAGGTVETEAFF. The CDR3 DNA reads as TGTGCCAGCAGCTTCGCCGGGGGCACGGTGGAGACTGAAGCTTTCTTT. The V call is TRBV11-3, the J call TRBJ1-1; D might be TRBD1 (6 bases). V was cut by 3 bases and J by 5 bases, with 19 bases left in between. The germline V gene has CDR1 SGHNT and CDR2 YENEEA. The CDR3 has 16 residues.

This sequence joins TRBV10-1 and TRBJ1-5; maybe TRBD1 (6 bases). V lost 6 bases and J 4 bases, leaving 16 bases between the germline ends. In germline, CDR1 is WNHNN, CDR2 SYGVQD (reference sequence). The CDR3 runs to 15 residues. For the CDR3, the DNA is TGCGCCAGCAGCTTTCACAGGGCGCGGAATCAGCCCCAGCATTTT. It yields the protein CASSFHRARNQPQHF.

Notes on this clone: The same CDR3 is also encoded by other DNA sequences in this sample. The genes are TRBV4-1 and TRBJ1-1; TRBD1 agrees at 7 bases. The J segment lost 5 bases and the V segment lost 1 base, leaving 7 bases of the junction unmatched. CDR1 is MGHRA and CDR2 is YSYEKL in the germline V gene. CDR3 length equals 15 residues. CDR3 in amino acids: CASSQAYRGRTEAFF. As DNA, the CDR3 is TGCGCCAGCAGCCAAGCTTATAGGGGGCGGACTGAAGCTTTCTTT.

This clone was observed once. The rearrangement uses TRBV12-3 or TRBV12-4 and TRBJ2-5, with a tentative D call TRBD2 (6 bases). V shed 7 bases and J shed 5 bases, with 14 bases lying between them. The CDR3 runs 13 residues. The CDR3 loop reads CASTPPGEETQYF. The DNA for the CDR3 is TGTGCCAGCACCCCCCCGGGGGAGGAGACCCAGTACTTC.

J is TRBJ2-2 and V is TRBV7-2, with 12 bases lining up with TRBD2. The CDR3 contains 16 residues. V lost 4 bases and J lost 0; bases outside the gene matches: 0. Germline CDR1 is SGHTA and CDR2 is FQGNSA. The CDR3 is CASSWTSGANTGELFF. CDR3 sequence (DNA): TGTGCCAGCAGCTGGACTAGCGGGGCGAACACCGGGGAGCTGTTTTTT.

This clone has just a few counts. V is TRBV7-2 and J is TRBJ2-5; D remains unclear. This CDR3 has 15 residues. Germline loops: CDR1 SGHTA, CDR2 FQGNSA. V dropped 0 bases and J dropped 3 bases, with 11 bases sitting between them. The CDR3 DNA sequence: TGTGCCAGCAGCTTAGCGGCCCAAAGGGAAGAGACCCAGTACTTC. This gives the protein CASSLAAQREETQYF.

This chain links TRBV6-5 with TRBJ1-5; D ambiguous. V was shortened by 7 bases and J by 2 bases, with 12 bases between the two germline ends. The V gene's germline CDR1 is MNHEY and CDR2 SVGAGI. The CDR3 sequence is 14 residues long. The CDR3 region is CASKRSAGNQPQHF. CDR3 nucleotides: TGTGCCAGCAAGAGGTCGGCTGGCAATCAGCCCCAGCATTTT.

This clone was detected once. The chain has TRBV5-8 and TRBJ2-7, with 7 positions matching TRBD1. CDR3 size: 16 residues. Germline trimming cut 0 bases from V and 7 bases from J; bases unmatched to any gene: 13. CDR1 and CDR2 from the germline V gene are SGHTS and YDEGEE. CDR3 sequence (DNA): TGTGCCAGCAGCTTGGGGGACAGAAGGGGACCAGGGGAGCAGTACTTC. This codes for CASSLGDRRGPGEQYF.

This clone has a single count. V and J are TRBV5-4 and TRBJ1-2; TRBD1 agrees at 7 bases. The CDR3 is 14 residues long. Germline CDR1 is SGHNT and CDR2 is YYREEE (reference sequence). The ends lost 4 bases at V and 2 bases at J; junction bases unmatched: 5. CDR3: CASSLKGQNYGYTF. CDR3 nucleotide sequence: TGTGCCAGCAGCCTTAAGGGACAGAACTATGGCTACACCTTC. Complete variable domain (other parts from reference TRBV5-4 and TRBJ1-2): ETGVTQSPTHLIKTRGQQVTLRCSSQSGHNTVSWYQQALGQGPQFIFQYYREEENGRGNFPPRFSGLQFPNYSSELNVNALELDDSALYLCASSLKGQNYGYTFGSGTRLTVV.

V and J are TRBV2 and TRBJ1-6; D is unclear. The CDR3 length is 13 residues. V shed 3 bases and J shed 9 bases, with 9 bases lying between them. Germline V gene lookup returns CDR1 SNHLY and CDR2 FYNNEI. The CDR3 region has the DNA TGTGCCAGCAGTGACAGGACTAGTTCACCCCTCCACTTT. It is translated as CASSDRTSSPLHF.

V is TRBV15 and J is TRBJ2-3; no definite D call. V was shortened by 5 bases and J by 5 bases, with 8 bases between the two germline ends. CDR1 is LNHNV, CDR2 YYDKDF, per germline (reference sequence). CDR3 size: 12 residues. The CDR3 loop reads CATSGPGDTQYF. The CDR3 DNA is TGTGCCACCAGCGGACCGGGAGATACGCAGTATTTT.